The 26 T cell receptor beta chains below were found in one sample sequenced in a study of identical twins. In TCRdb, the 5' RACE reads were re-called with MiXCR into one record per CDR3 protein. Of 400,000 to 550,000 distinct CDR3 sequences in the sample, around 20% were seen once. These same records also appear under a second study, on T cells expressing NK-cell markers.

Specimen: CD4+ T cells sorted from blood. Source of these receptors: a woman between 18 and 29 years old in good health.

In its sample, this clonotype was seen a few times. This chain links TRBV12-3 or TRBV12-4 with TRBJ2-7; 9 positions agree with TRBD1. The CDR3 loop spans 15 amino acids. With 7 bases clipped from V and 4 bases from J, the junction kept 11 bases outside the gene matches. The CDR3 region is CASTISGTGKYEQYF. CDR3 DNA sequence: TGTGCCAGCACTATCTCCGGGACAGGGAAGTACGAGCAGTACTTC.

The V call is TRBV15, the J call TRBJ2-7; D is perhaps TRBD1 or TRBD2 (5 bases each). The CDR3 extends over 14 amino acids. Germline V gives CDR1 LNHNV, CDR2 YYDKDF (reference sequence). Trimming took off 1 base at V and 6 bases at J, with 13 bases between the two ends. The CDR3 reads CATSRGGTVTEQYF. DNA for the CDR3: TGTGCCACCAGCAGAGGTGGGACCGTGACCGAGCAGTACTTC.

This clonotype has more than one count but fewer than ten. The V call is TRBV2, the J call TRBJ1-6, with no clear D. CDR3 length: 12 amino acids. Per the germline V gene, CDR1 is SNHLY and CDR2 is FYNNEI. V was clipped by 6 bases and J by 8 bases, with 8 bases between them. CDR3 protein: CASRQIDSPLHF. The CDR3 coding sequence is TGTGCCAGCAGACAGATTGATTCACCCCTCCACTTT.

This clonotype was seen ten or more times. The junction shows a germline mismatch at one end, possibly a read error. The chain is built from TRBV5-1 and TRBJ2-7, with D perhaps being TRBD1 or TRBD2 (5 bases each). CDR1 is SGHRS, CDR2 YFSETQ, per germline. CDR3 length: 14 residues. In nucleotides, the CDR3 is TGTGCCAGCAGCTTAGCTGGGGGAGAGTACGAGCAGTACTTC. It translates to CASSLAGGEYEQYF.

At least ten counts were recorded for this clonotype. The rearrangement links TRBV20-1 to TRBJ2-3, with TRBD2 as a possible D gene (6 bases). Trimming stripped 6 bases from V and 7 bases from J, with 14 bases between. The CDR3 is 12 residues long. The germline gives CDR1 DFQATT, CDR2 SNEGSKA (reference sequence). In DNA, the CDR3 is TGCAGTGCCCCACCAAGCGGGTATACGCAGTATTTT. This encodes CSAPPSGYTQYF.

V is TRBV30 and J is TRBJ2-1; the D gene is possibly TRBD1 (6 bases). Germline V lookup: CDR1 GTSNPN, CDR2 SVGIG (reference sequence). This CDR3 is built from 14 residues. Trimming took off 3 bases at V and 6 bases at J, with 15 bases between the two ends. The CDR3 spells CAWRRGPGVNEQFF. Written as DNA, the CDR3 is TGTGCCTGGAGGAGGGGACCAGGGGTCAATGAGCAGTTCTTC.

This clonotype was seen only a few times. The CDR3 spells CASSPFDYNQPQHF. CDR3 in DNA: TGTGCCAGCAGCCCTTTCGACTATAATCAGCCCCAGCATTTT. The chain uses TRBV6-1 and TRBJ1-5; D remains ambiguous. The ends were cut back, 6 bases at V and 4 bases at J, with 13 bases in the middle. This CDR3 has 14 residues. Germline V gene sequence: CDR1 MNHNS, CDR2 SASEGT.

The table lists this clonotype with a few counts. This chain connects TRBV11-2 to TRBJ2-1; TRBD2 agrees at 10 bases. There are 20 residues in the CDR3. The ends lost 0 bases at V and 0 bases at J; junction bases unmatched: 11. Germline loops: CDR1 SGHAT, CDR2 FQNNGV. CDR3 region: CASSLEGSGGSLSSYNEQFF. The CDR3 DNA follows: TGTGCCAGCAGCTTAGAGGGTAGCGGGGGGTCATTAAGCTCCTACAATGAGCAGTTCTTC. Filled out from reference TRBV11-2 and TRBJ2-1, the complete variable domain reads EAGVAQSPRYKIIEKRQSVAFWCNPISGHATLYWYQQILGQGPKLLIQFQNNGVVDDSQLPKDRFSAERLKGVDSTLKIQPAKLEDSAVYLCASSLEGSGGSLSSYNEQFFGPGTRLTVL.

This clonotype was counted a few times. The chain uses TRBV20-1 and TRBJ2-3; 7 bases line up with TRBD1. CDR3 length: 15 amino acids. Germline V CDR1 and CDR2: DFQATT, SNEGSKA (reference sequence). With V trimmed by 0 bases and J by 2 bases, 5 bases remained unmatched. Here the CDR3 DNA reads TGCAGTGCTAGAGAAAGGACAGGCGCCACAGATACGCAGTATTTT. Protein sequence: CSARERTGATDTQYF.

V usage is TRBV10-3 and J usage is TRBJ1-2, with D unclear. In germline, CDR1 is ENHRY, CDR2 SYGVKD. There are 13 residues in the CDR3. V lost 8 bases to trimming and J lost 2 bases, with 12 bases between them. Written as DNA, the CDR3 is TGTGCCATCCGGACCAACCCGAACTATGGCTACACCTTC. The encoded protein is CAIRTNPNYGYTF.

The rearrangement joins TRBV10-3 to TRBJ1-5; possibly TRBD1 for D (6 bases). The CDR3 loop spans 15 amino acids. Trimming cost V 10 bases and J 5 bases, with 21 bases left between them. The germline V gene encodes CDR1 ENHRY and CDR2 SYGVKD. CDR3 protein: CARGPNGPYHQPQHF. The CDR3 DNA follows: TGTGCCAGGGGGCCGAACGGGCCTTATCATCAGCCCCAGCATTTT.

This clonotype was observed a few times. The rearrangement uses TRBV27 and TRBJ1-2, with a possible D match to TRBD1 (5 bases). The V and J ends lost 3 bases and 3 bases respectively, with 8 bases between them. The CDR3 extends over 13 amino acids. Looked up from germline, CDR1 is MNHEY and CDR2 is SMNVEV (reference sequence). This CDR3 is CASSFATDYGYTF. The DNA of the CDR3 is TGTGCCAGCAGTTTTGCGACAGACTATGGCTACACCTTC.

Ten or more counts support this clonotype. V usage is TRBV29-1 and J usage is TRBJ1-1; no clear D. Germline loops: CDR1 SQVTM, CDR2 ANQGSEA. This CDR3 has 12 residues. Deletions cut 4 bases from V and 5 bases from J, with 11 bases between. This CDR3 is CSVGLLRTEAFF. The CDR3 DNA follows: TGCAGCGTTGGACTGTTGAGGACTGAAGCTTTCTTT. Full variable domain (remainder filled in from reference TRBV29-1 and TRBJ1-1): SAVISQKPSRDICQRGTSLTIQCQVDSQVTMMFWYRQQPGQSLTLIATANQGSEATYESGFVIDKFPISRPNLTFSTLTVSNMSPEDSSIYLCSVGLLRTEAFFGQGTRLTVV.

CDR3 sequence (DNA): TGCGCCAGCAGCTACCCGGGACAGGGTCAATACGAGCAGTACTTC. Translation gives CASSYPGQGQYEQYF. The V and J genes are TRBV5-1 and TRBJ2-7; 9 bases are shared with TRBD1. This CDR3 contains 15 residues. The germline V gene encodes CDR1 SGHRS and CDR2 YFSETQ. V lost 3 bases to trimming and J lost 4 bases; unmatched junction nucleotides: 8. Combining the CDR3 with reference TRBV5-1 and TRBJ2-7 gives the whole variable domain KAGVTQTPRYLIKTRGQQVTLSCSPISGHRSVSWYQQTPGQGLQFLFEYFSETQRNKGNFPGRFSGRQFSNSRSEMNVSTLELGDSALYLCASSYPGQGQYEQYFGPGTRLTVT.

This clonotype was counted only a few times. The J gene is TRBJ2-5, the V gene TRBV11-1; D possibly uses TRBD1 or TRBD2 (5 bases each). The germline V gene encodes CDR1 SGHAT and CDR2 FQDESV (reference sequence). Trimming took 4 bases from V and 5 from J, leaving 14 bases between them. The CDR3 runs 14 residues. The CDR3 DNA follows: TGTGCCAGCAGCTCGACTAAAAGGGACGAGACCCAGTACTTC. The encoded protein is CASSSTKRDETQYF.

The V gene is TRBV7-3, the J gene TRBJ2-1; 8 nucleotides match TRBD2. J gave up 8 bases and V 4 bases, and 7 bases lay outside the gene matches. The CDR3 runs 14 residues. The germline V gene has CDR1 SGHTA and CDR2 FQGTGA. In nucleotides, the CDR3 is TGTGCCAGCAGCTCCGGGGGGGCTAGCCATGAGCAGTTCTTC. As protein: CASSSGGASHEQFF.

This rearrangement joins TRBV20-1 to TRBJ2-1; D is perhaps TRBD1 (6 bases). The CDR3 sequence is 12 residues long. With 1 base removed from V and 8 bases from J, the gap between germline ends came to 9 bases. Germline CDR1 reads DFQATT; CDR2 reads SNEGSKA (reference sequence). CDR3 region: CSARVDRYEQFF. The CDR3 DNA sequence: TGCAGTGCTAGAGTCGACAGGTATGAGCAGTTCTTC.

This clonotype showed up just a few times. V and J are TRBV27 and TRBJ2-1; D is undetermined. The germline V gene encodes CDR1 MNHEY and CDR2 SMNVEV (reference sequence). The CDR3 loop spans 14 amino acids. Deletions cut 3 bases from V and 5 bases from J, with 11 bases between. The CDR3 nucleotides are TGTGCCAGCAGTTTGTTGCGAACCCACAATGAGCAGTTCTTC. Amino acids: CASSLLRTHNEQFF.

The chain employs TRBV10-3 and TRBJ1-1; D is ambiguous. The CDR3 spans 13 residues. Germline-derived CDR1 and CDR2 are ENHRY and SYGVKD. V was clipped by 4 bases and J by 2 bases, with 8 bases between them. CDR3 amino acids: CAISALTNTEAFF. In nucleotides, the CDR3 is TGTGCCATCAGTGCACTAACAAACACTGAAGCTTTCTTT.

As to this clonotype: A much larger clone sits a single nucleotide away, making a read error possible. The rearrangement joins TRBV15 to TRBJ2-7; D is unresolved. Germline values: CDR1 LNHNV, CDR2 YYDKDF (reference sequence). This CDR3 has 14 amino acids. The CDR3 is CATSRDRRVYEQCF. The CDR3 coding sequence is TGTGCCACCAGCAGAGATCGACGGGTCTACGAGCAGTGCTTC.

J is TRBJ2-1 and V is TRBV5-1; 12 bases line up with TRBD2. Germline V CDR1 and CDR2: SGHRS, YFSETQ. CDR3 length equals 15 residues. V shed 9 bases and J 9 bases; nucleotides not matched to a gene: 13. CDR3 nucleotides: TGCGCCACCTCGGCCCGGACTAGCGGGATGGGTGAGCAGTTCTTC. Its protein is CATSARTSGMGEQFF.

The CDR3 spells CAWSQGTVYEQFF. The CDR3 bases are TGTGCCTGGAGCCAGGGAACCGTCTATGAGCAGTTCTTC. The chain employs TRBV30 and TRBJ2-1; weak D call: TRBD1 (5 bases). The V end was cut by 3 bases, the J end by 8 bases, with 14 bases between. The CDR3 covers 13 residues. Germline V gene data show CDR1 as GTSNPN and CDR2 as SVGIG (reference sequence).

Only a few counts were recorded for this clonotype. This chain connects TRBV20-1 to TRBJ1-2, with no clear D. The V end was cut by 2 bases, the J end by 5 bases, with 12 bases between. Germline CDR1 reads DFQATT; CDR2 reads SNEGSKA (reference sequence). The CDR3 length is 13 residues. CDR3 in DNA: TGCAGTGCTAGAAAACAGCCTGCTTATGGCTACACCTTC. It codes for CSARKQPAYGYTF.

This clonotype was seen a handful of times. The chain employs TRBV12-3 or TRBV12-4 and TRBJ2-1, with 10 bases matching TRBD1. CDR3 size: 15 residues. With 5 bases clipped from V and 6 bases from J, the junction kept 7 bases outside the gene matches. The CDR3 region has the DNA TGTGCCAGCAGTCTGGGACAGGGGCCCCTCAATGAGCAGTTCTTC. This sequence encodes CASSLGQGPLNEQFF.

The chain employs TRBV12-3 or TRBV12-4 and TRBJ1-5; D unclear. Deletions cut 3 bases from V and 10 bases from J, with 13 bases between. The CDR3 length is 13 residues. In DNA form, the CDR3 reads TGTGCCAGCAGTTTGGCGTTAGGTGAACCCCAGCATTTT. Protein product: CASSLALGEPQHF.

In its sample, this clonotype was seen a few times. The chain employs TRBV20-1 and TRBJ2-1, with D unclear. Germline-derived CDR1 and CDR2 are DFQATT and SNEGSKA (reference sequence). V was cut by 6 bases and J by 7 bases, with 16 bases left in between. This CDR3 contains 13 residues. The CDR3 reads CSARSVKGNEQFF. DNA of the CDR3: TGCAGTGCCAGGTCGGTGAAAGGTAATGAGCAGTTCTTC.